This paragraph reports one T cell receptor beta chain. The repertoire was sequenced with immunoSEQ multiplex PCR; TCRdb's copy has only in-frame clones and lacks some. The table records roughly 120,000 clones, 80% to 90% of them present only once. The sample comes from a study of OX40 agonist ivuxolimab in advanced cancers. The CDR3 loop spans 16 amino acids. With 7 bases clipped from V and 3 bases from J, the junction kept 12 bases outside the gene matches. Germline V lookup: CDR1 SGHNT, CDR2 YYREEE (reference sequence). This chain connects TRBV5-4 to TRBJ1-1; the match to TRBD1 covers 10 bases. This TCR came from an adult with an advanced solid tumor such as melanoma, head and neck, liver or kidney cancer. Sequencing was performed on CD4+ or CD8+ T cells sorted from blood, taken in a trial of the OX40 agonist ivuxolimab. In DNA, the CDR3 is TGTGCCAGCCAACCCGGGACAGGGGCGTTCGACACTGAAGCTTTCTTT. Its translation: CASQPGTGAFDTEAFF.